These 27 T cell receptor beta chains originate from one sample sequenced in a study of blood T cell repertoires in COVID-19. TCRdb's table, derived via immunoSEQ multiplex PCR, lists solely in-frame clones and lacks some. Of around 26,000 clones in the sample, around 86% were seen once. The sequenced sample consisted of peripheral blood. These receptors came from a human donor in a cohort sampled during active COVID-19.

The V gene is TRBV6-5, the J gene TRBJ2-7, with D possibly matching TRBD1 (5 bases). With 5 bases removed from V and 6 bases from J, the gap between germline ends came to 20 bases. There are 15 residues in the CDR3. In germline, CDR1 is MNHEY, CDR2 SVGAGI. Here the CDR3 reads CASSKTQGRSSEQYF. The CDR3 DNA reads TGTGCCAGCAGTAAAACTCAGGGCCGATCGAGCGAGCAGTACTTC.

V is TRBV4-1 and J is TRBJ2-7; 8 bases line up with TRBD1. CDR1 and CDR2 (germline): MGHRA, YSYEKL. V lost 2 bases to trimming and J lost 3 bases; unmatched junction nucleotides: 6. The CDR3 sequence is 15 residues long. DNA for the CDR3: TGCGCCAGCAGCCAAATGGACAGGGAAGGCTACGAGCAGTACTTC. As protein: CASSQMDREGYEQYF.

This rearrangement joins TRBV2 to TRBJ2-3; maybe TRBD1 (5 bases). In germline, CDR1 is SNHLY, CDR2 FYNNEI. The CDR3 runs 14 residues. The V end lost 2 bases, the J end lost 1 base, and 7 bases lay between the germline ends. The CDR3 bases are TGTGCCAGCAGTGAACAGGGCGGCACAGATACGCAGTATTTT. It specifies CASSEQGGTDTQYF.

The chain uses TRBV5-6 and TRBJ2-7; TRBD1 matches at 8 bases. From germline, CDR1 is SGHDT and CDR2 YYEEEE. The CDR3 contains 15 residues. V lost 2 bases to trimming and J lost 5 bases; unmatched junction nucleotides: 9. For the CDR3, the DNA is TGTGCCAGCAGCTTTGCAGGGGGCAACATCAACGAGCAGTACTTC. This encodes CASSFAGGNINEQYF.

The chain links TRBV11-3 to TRBJ1-3; D not resolved. Per the germline V gene, CDR1 is SGHNT and CDR2 is YENEEA. The CDR3 totals 15 residues. Trimming pared 4 bases from V and 4 bases from J, leaving 14 bases between. CDR3 sequence reads: CASSSGGLGGNTIYF. CDR3 coding DNA: TGTGCCAGCAGCTCCGGCGGACTTGGAGGAAACACCATATATTTT.

The chain uses TRBV6-4 and TRBJ2-3; no reliable D call. Looked up from germline, CDR1 is MRHNA and CDR2 is SNTAGT. This CDR3 is 15 amino acids long. V dropped 4 bases and J dropped 0 bases, with 11 bases sitting between them. CDR3: CASSGVPGSTDTQYF. CDR3 DNA: TGTGCCAGCAGTGGGGTCCCGGGTAGCACAGATACGCAGTATTTT.

The genes are TRBV11-2 and TRBJ2-5; the match to TRBD1 covers 9 bases. There are 15 residues in the CDR3. V trimming: 5 bases; J trimming: 4 bases; junction bases outside the gene matches: 8. Germline loops: CDR1 SGHAT, CDR2 FQNNGV. The CDR3: CASSPRQGVAETQYF. DNA of the CDR3: TGTGCCAGCAGCCCACGACAGGGGGTCGCAGAGACCCAGTACTTC.

The chain combines TRBV5-4 with TRBJ1-1; D remains unclear. CDR1 and CDR2 (germline): SGHNT, YYREEE (reference sequence). The CDR3 spans 16 residues. Trimming removed 6 bases from V and 3 bases from J, with 21 bases in between. In DNA, the CDR3 is TGTGCCAGCACCAAATCGGGTAGCCGATCGGACACTGAAGCTTTCTTT. As protein: CASTKSGSRSDTEAFF.

This chain links TRBV13 with TRBJ2-7; D possibly corresponds to TRBD1 (6 bases). This CDR3 has 14 residues. Trimming stripped 0 bases from V and 2 bases from J, with 8 bases between. Germline lookup yields CDR1 PRHDT and CDR2 FYEKMQ (reference sequence). The CDR3 protein is CASSLGDSAYEQYF. CDR3 in DNA: TGTGCCAGCAGCTTAGGGGACAGTGCCTACGAGCAGTACTTC.

The chain recombines TRBV6-2 or TRBV6-3 with TRBJ2-1; 8 bases are shared with TRBD2. The CDR3 runs to 14 residues. V lost 7 bases to trimming and J lost 3 bases; unmatched junction nucleotides: 5. Germline values: CDR1 MNHEY, CDR2 SVGEGT. The CDR3 DNA is TGTGCCAGCACCCCGGGAGGGCTCTACAATGAGCAGTTCTTC. Amino acids: CASTPGGLYNEQFF.

A single count supports this clone. The chain has TRBV5-1 and TRBJ1-1, with 8 bases lining up with TRBD1. From germline, CDR1 is SGHRS and CDR2 YFSETQ. The CDR3 is made up of 12 amino acids. The V segment lost 7 bases and the J segment 3 bases; nucleotides outside the gene matches: 2. The CDR3 protein is CASGRGHTEAFF. CDR3 in DNA: TGCGCCAGCGGCAGGGGGCACACTGAAGCTTTCTTT.

V usage is TRBV19 and J usage is TRBJ1-2; D may be TRBD1 (5 bases). The CDR3 length is 14 residues. V shed 3 bases and J shed 4 bases, with 12 bases lying between them. Germline lookup yields CDR1 LNHDA and CDR2 SQIVND (reference sequence). The CDR3 nucleotides read TGTGCCAGTAGTATGGGTAGGGGCGGCTATGGCTACACCTTC. Protein product: CASSMGRGGYGYTF.

This clone was recorded only once. The rearrangement links TRBV7-2 to TRBJ1-5, with TRBD1 matching over 10 bases. The CDR3 consists of 16 residues. Losses at the gene ends were 1 base for V and 7 bases for J; bases not matched to a gene: 7. The germline V gene encodes CDR1 SGHTA and CDR2 FQGNSA. The CDR3 region has the DNA TGTGCCAGCAGCTTAGTGACAGGGGGCGTGGGACAGCCCCAGCATTTT. Translated, it gives CASSLVTGGVGQPQHF.

The rearrangement links TRBV6-5 to TRBJ2-7, with 8 bases that match TRBD1. From germline, CDR1 is MNHEY and CDR2 SVGAGI. The CDR3 runs to 13 residues. V shed 3 bases, J shed 6 bases, and the junction held 4 bases outside the gene matches. The CDR3 nucleotides are TGTGCCAGCAGTTATCGACAGGGGCCCGAGCAGTACTTC. Its translation is CASSYRQGPEQYF.

This chain links TRBV12-3 or TRBV12-4 with TRBJ2-2, with 7 bases identical to TRBD2. Trimming cost V 4 bases and J 5 bases; bases outside gene matches: 1. The CDR3 has 13 amino acids. This CDR3 reads CASSSGLTGELFF. As DNA, the CDR3 is TGTGCCAGCAGTTCGGGACTAACCGGGGAGCTGTTTTTT.

This clone was seen a few times. The V and J genes are TRBV18 and TRBJ1-4, with D maybe TRBD1 (6 bases). With 4 bases removed from V and 8 bases from J, the gap between germline ends came to 26 bases. Per germline, CDR1 KGHSH and CDR2 LQKENI. The CDR3 has 18 amino acids. CDR3 in amino acids: CASSHRQVGEGLMEKLFF. The CDR3 DNA reads TGTGCCAGCTCACATCGACAGGTTGGCGAAGGTTTGATGGAAAAACTGTTTTTT.

The V and J genes are TRBV11-2 and TRBJ2-2; D is perhaps TRBD1 (6 bases). Germline V lookup: CDR1 SGHAT, CDR2 FQNNGV. This CDR3 region has 16 residues. Trimming left V 3 bases short and J 4 bases short, with 15 bases between. The CDR3 DNA reads as TGTGCCAGCAGCTTCGGTCTGGGACAAATCACCGGGGAGCTGTTTTTT. Its protein product is CASSFGLGQITGELFF.

Here the CDR3 DNA reads TGCGCCAGCAGCCTAGAGAGTCACTATGGCTACACCTTC. Amino acids: CASSLESHYGYTF. The chain uses TRBV5-1 and TRBJ1-2; D is undetermined. The V and J ends lost 4 bases and 3 bases respectively, with 10 bases between them. The CDR3 spans 13 residues. The germline V gene has CDR1 SGHRS and CDR2 YFSETQ.

The chain employs TRBV11-3 and TRBJ2-3; 7 bases map to TRBD2. Losses at the gene ends were 3 bases for V and 4 bases for J; bases not matched to a gene: 10. The CDR3 extends over 16 amino acids. The germline V gene encodes CDR1 SGHNT and CDR2 YENEEA. The DNA of the CDR3 is TGTGCCAGCAGCTTTGGCGGGAGTGGGTATGCAGATACGCAGTATTTT. Protein sequence: CASSFGGSGYADTQYF. Filled out from reference TRBV11-3 and TRBJ2-3, the complete variable domain reads EAGVVQSPRYKIIEKKQPVAFWCNPISGHNTLYWYLQNLGQGPELLIRYENEEAVDDSQLPKDRFSAERLKGVDSTLKIQPAELGDSAVYLCASSFGGSGYADTQYFGPGTRLTVL.

The genes are TRBV19 and TRBJ2-1; 7 nucleotides line up with TRBD2. The V and J ends lost 3 bases and 9 bases, in that order; junction bases with no gene match: 5. The CDR3 length is 13 residues. Germline-derived CDR1 and CDR2 are LNHDA and SQIVND (reference sequence). The chain's CDR3 is CASSIGRGSEQFF. CDR3 nucleotides: TGTGCCAGTAGTATTGGGAGGGGTAGTGAGCAGTTCTTC.

This chain connects TRBV11-1 to TRBJ2-7; TRBD1 matches 7 bases. V shed 5 bases and J 1 base; nucleotides not matched to a gene: 2. The CDR3 runs 13 residues. CDR1 and CDR2 from the germline V gene are SGHAT and FQDESV (reference sequence). The CDR3 DNA reads as TGTGCCAGCAGCGGGGACAGTTCCTACGAGCAGTACTTC. Translated: CASSGDSSYEQYF.

This chain uses TRBV3-1 (or the pseudogene TRBV3-2) with TRBJ1-2; D not resolved. The CDR3 is made up of 13 amino acids. V shed 4 bases and J shed 4 bases, with 10 bases lying between them. Germline lookup yields CDR1 LGHDT and CDR2 YNNKEL (reference sequence). The DNA of the CDR3 is TGTGCCAGCAGCCCCGCAGCGGGCTATGGCTACACCTTC. Translated, it gives CASSPAAGYGYTF.

J is TRBJ2-4 and V is TRBV2, with TRBD1 matching over 8 bases. The CDR3 has 12 amino acids. V lost 11 bases to trimming and J lost 7 bases; unmatched junction nucleotides: 7. CDR1 is SNHLY, CDR2 FYNNEI, per germline. The CDR3 sequence is CASFRTGNIQYF. DNA for the CDR3: TGTGCCTCTTTTAGGACAGGGAACATTCAGTACTTC.

The chain combines TRBV5-1 with TRBJ2-2, with D perhaps matching TRBD1 (5 bases). V was shortened by 1 base and J by 5 bases, with 12 bases between the two germline ends. This CDR3 comprises 15 residues. The germline V gene encodes CDR1 SGHRS and CDR2 YFSETQ. The CDR3 loop is CASSLTYTGTGELFF. The DNA of the CDR3 is TGCGCCAGCAGCTTGACCTATACAGGAACCGGGGAGCTGTTTTTT.

The J gene is TRBJ2-4, the V gene TRBV5-1; the D gene is possibly TRBD1 (6 bases). The CDR3 runs to 16 residues. The V gene's germline CDR1 is SGHRS and CDR2 YFSETQ. Deletions cut 4 bases from V and 1 base from J, with 15 bases between. The CDR3 region has the DNA TGCGCCAGCAGCGAAAAACAGGGTCTTGCCAAAAACATTCAGTACTTC. As protein: CASSEKQGLAKNIQYF.

The V call is TRBV7-3, the J call TRBJ1-2, with 7 bases fitting TRBD1. With 5 bases clipped from V and 7 bases from J, the junction kept 13 bases outside the gene matches. Germline CDR1 SGHTA, CDR2 FQGTGA. This CDR3 has 15 residues. CDR3 in DNA: TGTGCCAGCAGCCCCGAAGGAAGGGGGCGGTTTGGCTACACCTTC. Encoded protein: CASSPEGRGRFGYTF.

Regarding this clone: Its ends do not fully match the called genes, so a read error is possible. The V gene is TRBV19, the J gene TRBJ1-5; 10 bases line up with TRBD1. CDR1 and CDR2 (germline): LNHDA, SQIVND (reference sequence). This CDR3 has 15 residues. CDR3 region: CASRGDRGYNQPQHF. The CDR3 nucleotides are TGTGCTAGTAGAGGGGACAGGGGATACAATCAGCCCCAGCATTTT.